This T cell receptor beta chain was retrieved from a study of blood T cell repertoires in COVID-19. The data were produced by immunoSEQ multiplex PCR, yet TCRdb's version contains in-frame clones alone and is incomplete. Of 120,000 to 150,000 clones listed, about 87% are singletons. This CDR3 comprises 14 residues. Germline assignment: CDR1 SGHVS and CDR2 FQNEAQ. V lost 5 bases and J 1 base, leaving 8 bases between the germline ends. This TCR was recovered from an elderly man with acute or convalescent COVID-19. Material for sequencing was peripheral blood. The V and J genes are TRBV7-8 and TRBJ1-4, with D unresolved. The CDR3 spells CASSPRGTNEKLFF. In DNA form, the CDR3 reads TGTGCCAGCAGCCCGCGAGGAACTAATGAAAAACTGTTTTTT.